This T cell receptor (beta chain) emerged from a study of T-cell memory formation after mild COVID-19. Study details: Most TCR clusters belonged to a single donor. Study-wide results and caveats: Contracting clones localized mainly to CM and EM when CD4+ and mainly to EMRA when CD8+. CD4/CD8 balance characterized clones contracting day 15 to 85, and CD4+ skew characterized later expanders.

The CDR3 spans 18 residues. Unmatched junction bases numbered 14, after V lost 1 base and J lost 5 bases. Germline CDR1 and CDR2: SGHTA and FQGNSA. Via MiXCR, TCRdb re-called the 5' RACE reads, giving one row per CDR3 protein. The table includes over 55,000 distinct CDR3 sequences, 9% to 15% detected once. This clonotype was recorded many times. Its specificity is not known. The material sequenced was PBMCs or a T cell subset sorted from them (not recorded which). The sequence was collected from a man younger than 35 who had mild COVID-19 (a few samples of this study predate the infection). Cell type and time point are not known. The rearrangement uses TRBV7-2 and TRBJ2-5, with TRBD2 matching over 9 bases. CDR3 in DNA: TGTGCCAGCAGCTTAGGCGGTGCTAGCGGGGCCCCTCGGGAGACCCAGTACTTC. This codes for CASSLGGASGAPRETQYF.